These T cell receptor beta chains were read from a single sample in a study of shared clonotypes between healthy human individuals. Sequencing was performed with immunoSEQ multiplex PCR; in TCRdb, only in-frame clones are kept and a portion is missing. The sample holds millions of clones; approximately 92% are singletons and the top ten take 0.11% to 0.15%. The sample comprised naive CD4+ T cells sorted from blood. The receptors were sampled from a man aged 18 to 30 in good health. Both conserved end residues are part of each CDR3. A D gene is named only where the DNA matches it firmly. The size entry is marked missing in some rows and otherwise reads once, few, many or a size class.

>TRBJ2-5|NA|NA|TRBV4-1
CASSQDAALWETQYF
TGCGCCAGCAGCCAAGATGCCGCCTTATGGGAGACCCAGTACTTC
>TRBJ2-5|NA|NA|TRBV7-6
CASSLASQWGYQETQYF
TGTGCCAGCAGCTTAGCGAGCCAGTGGGGGTACCAAGAGACCCAGTACTTC
>TRBJ2-5|NA|NA|TRBV7-3
CASSDSRLGQQYF
TGTGCCAGCAGCGATAGCCGACTAGGTCAACAGTACTTC
>TRBJ1-4|NA|NA|TRBV1
CTSSQEGGANEKLFF
TGCACCAGCAGCCAAGAGGGGGGGGCTAATGAGAAACTGTTTTTT
>TRBJ1-6|NA|NA|TRBV18
CASSTTEDNSPLHF
TGTGCCAGCTCAACGACCGAGGATAATTCACCCCTCCACTTT
>TRBJ2-7|TRBD1|NA|TRBV2
CASSEFGTVPYEQYF
TGTGCCAGCAGTGAATTTGGGACAGTACCCTACGAGCAGTACTTC
>TRBJ2-7|TRBD2|NA|TRBV5-4
CASSPWTSGTYEQYF
TGTGCCAGCAGCCCATGGACTAGCGGGACTTACGAGCAGTACTTC
>TRBJ1-4|TRBD1|NA|TRBV7-9
CASSVQTGVFVDWNEKLFF
TGTGCCAGCAGCGTCCAGACAGGGGTATTCGTCGATTGGAATGAAAAACTGTTTTTT
>TRBJ1-6|NA|NA|TRBV10-3
CAISERQEGSPLHF
TGTGCCATCAGTGAAAGACAGGAGGGTTCACCCCTCCACTTT
>TRBJ1-2|TRBD1|NA|TRBV5-4
CASRPGGDRDYGYTF
TGTGCCAGCAGGCCCGGCGGGGACAGAGACTATGGCTACACCTTC
>TRBJ1-2|NA|NA|TRBV11-2
CASSLRAKIGRTANYGYTF
TGTGCCAGCAGCTTAAGGGCAAAAATCGGGAGGACGGCTAACTATGGCTACACCTTC
>TRBJ1-6|NA|few|TRBV18
CASNGGQNSPLHF
TGTGCCAGCAACGGGGGTCAGAATTCACCCCTCCACTTT
>TRBJ2-3|NA|NA|TRBV5-1
CASSSGGSGDTQYF
TGCGCCAGCAGCTCTGGGGGGTCAGGCGATACGCAGTATTTT
>TRBJ1-2|NA|NA|TRBV29-1
CSGDLLDYGYTF
TGCAGCGGCGACCTCCTCGACTATGGCTACACCTTC
>TRBJ2-7|NA|NA|TRBV19
CASSISVEQYF
TGTGCCAGTAGTATAAGCGTCGAGCAGTACTTC
>TRBJ1-1|NA|NA|TRBV19
CASSISVNTEAFF
TGTGCCAGTAGTATTTCAGTTAACACTGAAGCTTTCTTT
>TRBJ2-2|TRBD1|NA|TRBV10-3
CAVRQGTGELFF
TGTGCCGTTCGACAGGGAACCGGGGAGCTGTTTTTT
>TRBJ2-1|NA|NA|TRBV28
CASMRRNNPNEQFF
TGTGCCAGCATGCGCAGAAACAATCCCAATGAGCAGTTCTTC
>TRBJ1-1|NA|few|TRBV29-1
CSDQDQRDTEAFF
TGCAGCGACCAAGACCAAAGGGACACTGAAGCTTTCTTT
>TRBJ1-6|NA|NA|TRBV19
CASRFRQSDYNSPLHF
TGTGCCAGTAGATTCCGACAGTCCGATTATAATTCACCCCTCCACTTT
>TRBJ1-2|TRBD1|NA|TRBV6-1
CASSSRQGEYYGYTF
TGTGCCAGCAGTTCCCGACAGGGGGAGTACTATGGCTACACCTTC
>TRBJ2-7|NA|NA|TRBV30
CAWSRGGYEQYF
TGTGCCTGGAGTCGAGGGGGCTACGAGCAGTACTTC
>TRBJ2-7|NA|NA|TRBV6-1
CASSEGGYEQYF
TGTGCCAGCAGTGAAGGGGGCTACGAGCAGTACTTC
>TRBJ2-7|NA|NA|TRBV27
CASSPLSQPGLKIYEQYF
TGTGCCAGCAGTCCATTGTCCCAGCCCGGACTAAAAATCTACGAGCAGTACTTC
>TRBJ2-7|NA|NA|TRBV6-5
CASSEGVSSYEQYF
TGTGCCAGCAGCGAGGGGGTTAGCTCCTACGAGCAGTACTTC
>TRBJ1-2|TRBD1|NA|TRBV7-9
CASSLGTGIKGYTF
TGTGCCAGCAGCTTAGGGACAGGGATTAAAGGCTACACCTTC
>TRBJ2-3|TRBD2|NA|TRBV5-1
CASSSPGLAETDTQYF
TGCGCCAGCAGCTCACCGGGACTAGCGGAGACAGATACGCAGTATTTT
>TRBJ2-2|TRBD2|NA|TRBV10-1
CASSVGGANTGELFF
TGCGCCAGCAGTGTCGGGGGGGCGAACACCGGGGAGCTGTTTTTT
>TRBJ2-7|NA|once|TRBV30
CAWSSFWDLEEEQYF
TGTGCCTGGAGCTCCTTCTGGGACTTGGAAGAAGAGCAGTACTTC
>TRBJ2-5|NA|NA|TRBV7-9
CASSRQVPQETQYF
TGTGCCAGCAGCCGACAGGTTCCACAAGAGACCCAGTACTTC
>TRBJ1-4|TRBD1|NA|TRBV6-5
CASSYTGTADEKLFF
TGTGCCAGCAGTTACACCGGGACAGCCGATGAAAAACTGTTTTTT
>TRBJ1-5|NA|NA|TRBV23-1
CAIRQPQHF
TGCGCCATCCGGCAGCCCCAGCATTTT
>TRBJ2-7|TRBD2|NA|TRBV2
CASSEGASGSGINYEQYF
TGTGCCAGCAGTGAGGGGGCTAGCGGGAGCGGGATTAACTACGAGCAGTACTTC
>TRBJ2-7|TRBD2|NA|TRBV5-1
CASSLLGLGVSGNEQYF
TGCGCCAGCAGCTTGTTGGGACTAGGCGTTTCGGGGAACGAGCAGTACTTC
>TRBJ2-1|NA|NA|TRBV21-1
CASSARKGGLPYNEQFF
TGTGCCAGCAGCGCCCGAAAGGGGGGACTGCCTTACAATGAGCAGTTCTTC
>TRBJ2-3|NA|NA|TRBV30
CAWSARGEGDTQYF
TGTGCCTGGAGCGCCAGGGGGGAGGGAGATACGCAGTATTTT
>TRBJ2-7|NA|few|TRBV25-1
CASSDRGYEQYF
TGTGCCAGCAGTGACAGGGGCTACGAGCAGTACTTC
>TRBJ1-4|NA|once|TRBV18
CASSPRNEKLFF
TGTGCCAGCTCACCACGGAATGAAAAACTGTTTTTT
>TRBJ2-1|TRBD1|NA|TRBV19
CASSIDSRRQGTFF
TGTGCCAGTAGTATAGATAGTAGGAGACAGGGAACGTTCTTC
>TRBJ1-2|NA|NA|TRBV6-1
CATLESRANYGYTF
TGTGCCACCTTAGAATCCCGAGCTAACTATGGCTACACCTTC
>TRBJ2-2|NA|NA|TRBV6-1
CASIWGAGELFF
TGTGCCAGCATATGGGGTGCCGGGGAGCTGTTTTTT
>TRBJ2-3|NA|NA|TRBV5-1
CASSLGPTGPDTQYF
TGCGCCAGCAGCTTGGGGCCGACTGGCCCAGATACGCAGTATTTT
>TRBJ1-1|NA|NA|TRBV5-1
CASSLGWNTEAFF
TGCGCCAGCAGCTTGGGATGGAACACTGAAGCTTTCTTT
>TRBJ1-3|NA|NA|TRBV19
CASSVQSSGNTIYF
TGTGCCAGTAGTGTACAGAGCTCTGGAAACACCATATATTTT
>TRBJ2-5|TRBD2|NA|TRBV7-3
CASSRGLAETQYF
TGTGCCAGCAGCCGGGGACTAGCGGAGACCCAGTACTTC
>TRBJ1-1|NA|NA|TRBV25-1
CASSPGPAATEAFF
TGTGCCAGCAGCCCGGGTCCAGCGGCCACTGAAGCTTTCTTT
>TRBJ2-1|TRBD1|NA|TRBV9
CASSVAIGTGQYNEQFF
TGTGCCAGCAGCGTAGCAATTGGGACAGGGCAGTACAATGAGCAGTTCTTC
>TRBJ1-1|NA|NA|TRBV9
CASSVTATLNTEAFF
TGTGCCAGCAGCGTAACAGCGACTTTGAACACTGAAGCTTTCTTT
>TRBJ2-3|NA|NA|TRBV5-1
CASTPGGSDTQYF
TGCGCCAGCACCCCCGGGGGCTCAGATACGCAGTATTTT
>TRBJ1-1|NA|NA|TRBV10-1
CASSEEGAEAFF
TGCGCCAGCAGTGAGGAGGGAGCTGAAGCTTTCTTT
>TRBJ1-5|NA|NA|TRBV4-3
CASSQESNQPQHF
TGCGCCAGCAGCCAAGAGTCGAATCAGCCCCAGCATTTT
>TRBJ2-4|NA|NA|TRBV30
CAWSDPGTLAKNIQYF
TGTGCCTGGAGTGACCCCGGGACACTAGCCAAAAACATTCAGTACTTC